This is a list of T cell receptor beta chains from one sample in a study of technical replicates of blood from several donors. The data were produced by immunoSEQ multiplex PCR, yet TCRdb's version contains in-frame clones alone and is incomplete. The sample carries roughly 80,000 clones, about 91% recorded once. Sequenced sample: T cells isolated from PBMCs. These receptors were obtained from a human donor in good health. Both conserved end residues are part of each CDR3. Fields, in order: clone size, D gene, J gene, V gene, CDR3 length, CDR3 protein, CDR3 DNA. The D gene is left open where the match is weak. Rows may omit the clone size; those that give it use once, few, many or a size class.

abundance: once
d_gene: NA
j_gene: TRBJ1-1
v_gene: TRBV5-1
len: 13
CDR3aa: CASSFESRLAAFF
CDR3nt: TGCGCCAGCAGCTTTGAGTCCCGTCTAGCCGCTTTCTTT

abundance: NA
d_gene: NA
j_gene: TRBJ2-1
v_gene: TRBV4-1
len: 15
CDR3aa: CASSQAPGTYNEQFF
CDR3nt: TGCGCCAGCAGCCAAGCTCCGGGGACCTACAATGAGCAGTTCTTC

abundance: NA
d_gene: NA
j_gene: TRBJ2-1
v_gene: TRBV10-2
len: 14
CDR3aa: CATYIASSYNEQFF
CDR3nt: TGCGCCACCTATATCGCGAGCTCCTACAATGAGCAGTTCTTC

abundance: NA
d_gene: TRBD1
j_gene: TRBJ1-2
v_gene: TRBV5-1
len: 14
CDR3aa: CASRPGGTNYGYTF
CDR3nt: TGCGCCAGCAGACCAGGGGGTACTAACTATGGCTACACCTTC

abundance: NA
d_gene: TRBD1
j_gene: TRBJ1-1
v_gene: TRBV5-3
len: 20
CDR3aa: CARSFCRDRGMQILNTEAFF
CDR3nt: TGTGCCAGAAGCTTCTGCCGGGACAGGGGGATGCAGATACTGAACACTGAAGCTTTCTTT

abundance: NA
d_gene: NA
j_gene: TRBJ2-7
v_gene: TRBV6-4
len: 13
CDR3aa: CASSDSNQGEQYF
CDR3nt: TGTGCCAGCAGTGACTCAAACCAGGGTGAGCAGTACTTC

abundance: NA
d_gene: TRBD2
j_gene: TRBJ2-3
v_gene: TRBV4-2
len: 16
CDR3aa: CASSQQTSGGLDTQYF
CDR3nt: TGTGCCAGCAGCCAACAGACTAGCGGGGGGTTAGATACGCAGTATTTT

abundance: NA
d_gene: TRBD1
j_gene: TRBJ1-3
v_gene: TRBV9
len: 18
CDR3aa: CASSVGEVGQSSGNTIYF
CDR3nt: TGTGCCAGCAGCGTAGGTGAGGTGGGACAGAGCTCTGGAAACACCATATATTTT

abundance: NA
d_gene: NA
j_gene: TRBJ2-7
v_gene: TRBV7-9
len: 13
CDR3aa: CASSDDSTYEQYF
CDR3nt: TGTGCCAGCAGCGACGACAGTACCTACGAGCAGTACTTC

abundance: NA
d_gene: NA
j_gene: TRBJ1-2
v_gene: TRBV6-5
len: 15
CDR3aa: CASSYGLAAAYGYTF
CDR3nt: TGTGCCAGCAGTTACGGTTTGGCGGCCGCCTATGGCTACACCTTC

abundance: NA
d_gene: TRBD1
j_gene: TRBJ2-1
v_gene: TRBV9
len: 16
CDR3aa: CASSVGTGGDVGEQFF
CDR3nt: TGTGCCAGCAGCGTAGGGACAGGGGGCGACGTAGGTGAGCAGTTCTTC

abundance: NA
d_gene: NA
j_gene: TRBJ1-6
v_gene: TRBV6-8
len: 18
CDR3aa: CASSPRQAPLSSNSPLHF
CDR3nt: TGTGCCAGCAGTCCTCGTCAGGCACCCTTGAGCAGTAATTCACCCCTCCACTTT